This record looks at one T cell receptor (beta chain) sequence and its context. The antigen remains undetermined. The germline V and J ends were trimmed by 4 bases and 1 base, with 12 bases remaining between them. Per germline, CDR1 MGHRA and CDR2 YSYEKL. The CDR3 extends over 15 amino acids. This record belongs to a study of blood T cells in healthy people across ages. Study conclusions and caveats: CMV status of donors was not determined, possibly confounding expanded clonotype changes. Per million T cells, TCR beta diversity dropped about linearly as age rose.

Next came a second PCR, run for about 7 to 11 cycles, which used a sample-barcoded 5' primer along with a J-beta primer mix. TCRdb redid the calling of the 5' RACE reads with MiXCR, one entry per CDR3 protein. The sample holds 1.5 million to 2 million distinct CDR3 sequences, 40% to 55% seen once. Donors were systemically healthy Caucasian individuals from Russia aged roughly 6 to 95 years. The chain couples TRBV4-1 to TRBJ2-3; D unclear. What was sequenced was blood. The receptor comes from a woman aged 40 to 55 in good health. CDR3 in DNA: TGCGCCAGCAGCCTTCGGACGTGGGGCACAGATACGCAGTATTTT. Translation gives CASSLRTWGTDTQYF.